Given below is one TCR beta chain in context. In this sample, this clonotype turned up many times. Its recognized antigen is unknown. There are no base qualities to consult, and no much larger clone falls within one base. The method was RT-PCR. Reads for this sample came from an Illumina HiSeq 2500. The public reads were quality trimmed at Q25 with fastp and then assembled into clones with MiXCR by TCRdb, keeping productive beta chains. Each entry is one CDR3 protein sequence, shown with its most common DNA and genes. The sample yields 500,000 to 550,000 distinct CDR3 sequences; around 21% were counted once. The leading ten clones occupy 2.5% to 3.5% of the sample. This sample was taken from a study of response to subunit inactivated influenza vaccine (dated by TCRdb to 2016 to 2018). Describing the broader study: Deep quantitative T cell receptor repertoire profiling was used in the study to track responses to a trivalent subunit inactivated influenza vaccine. Results and caveats for the whole study, not just this receptor: It was suggested by the authors that each seasonal influenza vaccination may recruit only a limited number of new T cells.

For CDR1 and CDR2, the germline V gene (reference sequence) lists SGHKS and YYEKEE. Counted from cysteine to phenylalanine, this CDR3 has 16 amino acids. CDR3 DNA is the only sequence kept; it has 48 bases, read in frame from the first base. The junction shows trimming of 5 bases on V and 0 bases on J, plus 15 bases between the germline ends. A further study also used this sample, focusing on T cells expressing NK-cell markers. Looking at the second paper: The TCR beta cDNA libraries were made using 5'RACE template switching, a step that added both a universal primer site and unique molecular identifiers. Three sorted T-cell subsets (CD3+CD56+NKG2C+, CD3+CD56+NKG2C- and CD3+CD56-NKG2C+) from about 8 donors had their TCR beta-chain repertoires profiled. Among the eight sequenced donors, only one was HCMV-seronegative, while the other seven were HCMV-seropositive. In several experiments an anti-gammadeltaTCR antibody was added to restrict sorting to alphabetaTCR-expressing T cells. In about 6 donors, the dominant CD3+CD56+NKG2C+ clonotypes were found to rank among the top 10 CD8+ clonotypes and to make up roughly 1.0-7.0% of CD8+ T cells. Those dominant clonotypes were again the most abundant among CD3+CD56-NKG2C+ cells in a few donors, at roughly 25-65%. It remained unclear whether the expanded NKG2C-expressing T cell clones were specific for HCMV antigens. Randomly selected healthy volunteers, three men and five women, were used as the eight sequenced donors. To determine HCMV serostatus, a commercial ELISA kit was used to detect HCMV-specific IgG in serum. Peripheral blood mononuclear cells were isolated from blood by Ficoll density gradient centrifugation. Magnetic immunoseparation with Miltenyi isolation kits was used to isolate CD4+ and CD8+ T cells from PBMC. Priming for cDNA synthesis came from the TCR beta constant segment, and two successive PCR amplification steps followed. Sequencing of the libraries produced 2 x 150 bp reads on Illumina HiSeq 2000/2500, MiSeq or NextSeq. MIGEC was used to demultiplex reads and group the reads by UMI, and MiTCR was used to assemble and quantify clonotypes. To exclude erroneous sequences, any TCR cDNA sequence not supported by at least two reads was discarded. The tcR package was used for downstream repertoire analysis, with clonotypes matched between fractions based on CDR3 nucleotide sequence plus V segment. VDJmatch was used to annotate antigen specificity against VDJdb, with one amino acid substitution in CDR3 allowed.

The specimen was CD4+ T cells sorted from PBMCs, collected roughly 12 days after vaccination. The V and J genes are TRBV5-5 and TRBJ2-4, and perhaps TRBD1 as D gene, on 6 matching bases. The clonotype originates from a man in his fifties who received an inactivated influenza vaccine. Donor details come from another sample of the same person, matched by shared clones. The DNA sequence follows: TGTGCCAGCAGACAAACAGGGACAATAGCCAAAAACATTCAGTACTTC. Protein translation: CASRQTGTIAKNIQYF.